This T cell receptor (beta chain) was sequenced for a study of blood T cell repertoires in COVID-19. As for the study in general: Nucleic acid was either cDNA or gDNA, and it came from T cells, B-cell-depleted T cells, or PBMCs.

This CDR3 is built from 14 residues. The V end lost 5 bases, the J end lost 7 bases, and 12 bases lay between the germline ends. Germline-derived CDR1 and CDR2 are MNHNY and SVGAGI (reference sequence). As processed by the authors: Estimated nucleated cell counts came from reference gene primer amplification. TCRdb's copy holds only in-frame clones and misses some; the assay was immunoSEQ multiplex PCR. V and J calls and clone size are those listed in that table; D and trimming were worked out from the DNA. The table records some 88,000 clones, around 93% of them present only once. This chain connects TRBV6-6 to TRBJ1-6, with D possibly TRBD1 on 5 matching bases. This clonotype was obtained from a human donor with active COVID-19. The donor label of this sample is uncertain. The sequencing input was peripheral blood. Here the CDR3 DNA reads TGTGCCAGCAGTACCATGGGGGGGAATTCACCCCTCCACTTT. The encoded protein is CASSTMGGNSPLHF.